The 6 T cell receptor beta chains presented below share a single source sample, sequenced in a study of cytomegalovirus exposure and HLA in healthy donors. Data came from immunoSEQ multiplex PCR; TCRdb stores just in-frame clones and leaves some out. The data hold tens of thousands of clones, with 85% to 90% observed a single time. Sequenced input: PBMCs. The receptors derive from a woman younger than 35 in good health and CMV-seronegative.

The chain joins TRBV7-6 to TRBJ2-5; the D gene is possibly TRBD2 (6 bases). V was pared by 5 bases and J by 2 bases, with 9 bases between. The CDR3 is 13 residues long. Germline V gene data show CDR1 as SGHVS and CDR2 as FNYEAQ. CDR3 in amino acids: CASSRDSQETQYF. The CDR3 DNA sequence: TGTGCCAGCAGCCGGGACTCACAAGAGACCCAGTACTTC.

The J gene is TRBJ2-3, the V gene TRBV29-1, with TRBD2 matching over 10 bases. The CDR3 is 16 amino acids. J was trimmed by 0 bases and V by 6 bases; bases with no gene match: 9. Per germline, CDR1 SQVTM and CDR2 ANQGSEA. The CDR3 reads CSVSSATSGSTDTQYF. As DNA, the CDR3 is TGCAGCGTCTCTTCCGCGACTAGCGGGAGCACAGATACGCAGTATTTT.

The chain couples TRBV19 to TRBJ2-5; 8 nucleotides agree with TRBD2. V was clipped by 5 bases and J by 5 bases; unmatched bases: 10. Germline V CDR1 and CDR2: LNHDA, SQIVND (reference sequence). The CDR3 is 15 amino acids. The CDR3 nucleotides are TGTGCCAGTAGTCAACTCGCGGGAGGCACGGAGACCCAGTACTTC. This encodes CASSQLAGGTETQYF.

The V call is TRBV7-6, the J call TRBJ2-5; possibly TRBD1 for D (5 bases). Germline values: CDR1 SGHVS, CDR2 FNYEAQ. The CDR3 has 15 amino acids. Trimming stripped 1 base from V and 5 bases from J, with 14 bases between. CDR3 sequence: CASSLVQSGAETQYF. In nucleotides, the CDR3 is TGTGCCAGCAGCTTAGTTCAAAGTGGGGCGGAGACCCAGTACTTC.

Concerning this clone itself: One end of the junction does not line up with germline, which may come from a read error. The V and J genes are TRBV2 and TRBJ1-3; a possible D gene is TRBD1 (6 bases). The germline V gene encodes CDR1 SNHLY and CDR2 FYNNEI. The CDR3 sequence is 16 residues long. The CDR3 DNA reads as TGTGCCAGCAGTCAAGCAGGGGCGACCTCTGGAAACACCATATATTTT. It is translated as CASSQAGATSGNTIYF.

The rearrangement uses TRBV30 and TRBJ2-2; D unresolved. With 0 bases removed from V and 0 bases from J, the gap between germline ends came to 5 bases. Germline lookup yields CDR1 GTSNPN and CDR2 SVGIG (reference sequence). The CDR3 is made up of 14 amino acids. CDR3 DNA: TGTGCCTGGAGTGTACTTTCGAACACCGGGGAGCTGTTTTTT. This sequence encodes CAWSVLSNTGELFF.